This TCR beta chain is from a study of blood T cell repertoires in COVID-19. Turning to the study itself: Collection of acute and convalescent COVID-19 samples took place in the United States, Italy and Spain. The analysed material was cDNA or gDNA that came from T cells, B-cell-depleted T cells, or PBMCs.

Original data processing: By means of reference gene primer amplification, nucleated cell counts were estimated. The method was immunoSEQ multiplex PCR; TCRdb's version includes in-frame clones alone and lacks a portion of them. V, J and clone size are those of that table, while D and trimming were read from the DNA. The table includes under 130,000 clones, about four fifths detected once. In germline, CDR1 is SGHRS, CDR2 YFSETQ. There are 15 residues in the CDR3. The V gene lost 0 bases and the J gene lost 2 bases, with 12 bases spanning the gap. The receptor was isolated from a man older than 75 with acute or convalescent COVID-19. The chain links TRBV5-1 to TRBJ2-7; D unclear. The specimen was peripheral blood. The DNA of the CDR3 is TGCGCCAGCAGCTTGGCCGAGACAACCCCCTACGAGCAGTACTTC. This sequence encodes CASSLAETTPYEQYF.